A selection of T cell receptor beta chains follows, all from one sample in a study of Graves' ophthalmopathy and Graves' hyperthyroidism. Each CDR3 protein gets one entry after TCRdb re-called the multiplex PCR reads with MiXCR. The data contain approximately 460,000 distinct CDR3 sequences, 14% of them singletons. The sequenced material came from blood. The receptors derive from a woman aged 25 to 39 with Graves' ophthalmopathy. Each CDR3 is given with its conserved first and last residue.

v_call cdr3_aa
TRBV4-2 CASSQEWGSGGGETQYF
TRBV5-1 CASSLDRGQVNTEAFF
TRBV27 CASSYDRVGIQYF
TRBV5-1 CASSLASALNTEAFF
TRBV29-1 CSVHRGLWETQYF
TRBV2 CASRDREGGYEQYF
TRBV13 CASSLGTGGGGTEAFF
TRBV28 CASSSPRTSGTHEQYF
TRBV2 CASSEGASAYLAGGPRTGELFF
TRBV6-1 CASSDMPGQQETQYF
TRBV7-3 CASSLTFYTEAFF
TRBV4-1 CASSRLGGTEAFF
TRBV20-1 CSARAPTSGSWHIQYF
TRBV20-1 CSARVADRNTEAFF
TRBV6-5 CASSYRPGQFGELFF
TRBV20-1 CSARDTGSGDTGELFF
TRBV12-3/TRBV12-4 CASSTGLNYEQYF
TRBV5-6 CASSSRDRGFSGANVLTF
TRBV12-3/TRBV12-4 CASSLWWEEGRETQYF
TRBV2 CASRRAYYEQYF
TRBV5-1 CASSLVVSNTEAFF
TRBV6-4 CASSDDASTGTQYF
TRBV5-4 CASSPARSAEAFF
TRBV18 CASSHGQGVETQYF
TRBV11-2 CASSWLQAHGLNYGYTF
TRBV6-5 CASSSSTGVSYEQYF
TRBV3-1 CASSHLTDNGYTF
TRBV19 CASSKSKTYEQYF
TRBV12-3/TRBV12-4 CASSLTPNQPQHF
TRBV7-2 CASSPQSGRSRETQYF
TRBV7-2 CASSAPGWETQYF
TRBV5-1 CASSLVPRGYEQYF
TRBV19 CASSSEANGANYGYTF
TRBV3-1 CASSEGQFAEAFF
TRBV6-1 CASSEVSSPLHF
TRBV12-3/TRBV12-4 CASSRYSGGVEEQYF
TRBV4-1 CASSQQENSNQPQHF
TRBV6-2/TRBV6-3 CASSYSWRGWNTGELFF
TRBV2 CASSPAPYTEAFF
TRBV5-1 CASSLRLAGDGELFF
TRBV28 CASSRVLEVWGYTF
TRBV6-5 CASSYSRQINTEAFF
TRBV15 CATSRAGGPTDHYF
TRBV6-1 CASSGQAGGPEAFF
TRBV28 CASSPGPLSSYNSPLHF
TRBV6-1 CASSDATGLSNQPQHF
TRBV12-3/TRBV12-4 CASRVSGGYGYTF
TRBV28 CASSSNHDYQETQYF
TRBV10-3 CAISESRDNQYF
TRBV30 CAWSLGLGGTEAFF
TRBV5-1 CASSPTGNYEQYF
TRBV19 CASSIETRGNQPQHF